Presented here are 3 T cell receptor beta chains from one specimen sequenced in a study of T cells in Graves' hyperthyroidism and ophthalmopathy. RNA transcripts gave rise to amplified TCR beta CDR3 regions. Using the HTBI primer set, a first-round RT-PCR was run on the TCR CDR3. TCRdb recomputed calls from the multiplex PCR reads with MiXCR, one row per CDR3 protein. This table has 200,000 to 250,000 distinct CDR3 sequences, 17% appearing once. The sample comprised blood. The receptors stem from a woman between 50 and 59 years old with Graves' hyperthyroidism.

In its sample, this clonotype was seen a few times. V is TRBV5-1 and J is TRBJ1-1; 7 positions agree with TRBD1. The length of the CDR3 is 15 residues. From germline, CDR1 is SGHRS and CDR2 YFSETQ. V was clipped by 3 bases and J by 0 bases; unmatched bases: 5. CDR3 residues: CASSSNRGMNTEAFF. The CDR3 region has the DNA TGCGCCAGCAGCTCCAACAGGGGAATGAACACTGAAGCTTTCTTT.

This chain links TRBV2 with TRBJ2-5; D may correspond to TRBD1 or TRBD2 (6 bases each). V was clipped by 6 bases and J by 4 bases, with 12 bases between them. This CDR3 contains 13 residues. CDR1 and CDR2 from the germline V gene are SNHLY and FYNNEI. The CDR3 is CASSKGGRETQYF. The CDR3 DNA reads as TGTGCCAGCAGCAAAGGGGGGAGAGAGACCCAGTACTTC.

For the CDR3, the DNA is TGTGCCAGCAGTGGCCCCGGGACAGGAGCCTACGAGCAGTACTTC. Translating it yields CASSGPGTGAYEQYF. The chain couples TRBV28 to TRBJ2-7; 8 bases are shared with TRBD1. Germline V gene sequence: CDR1 MDHEN, CDR2 SYDVKM. Trimming at V came to 5 bases and at J to 2 bases, leaving 8 bases not matched to a gene. The CDR3 runs 15 residues.